A single T cell receptor beta chain is shown here with its context. Its antigen is unidentified. Treatment in this sample: roughly 10-day PBMC culture with coronavirus spike peptide pools or control peptides (ViraFEST assay). The data were taken from a study of vaccination and CD4 T cells after COVID-19. Scientists ran DNA taken from cultured CD4+ T cells through the Oncomine TCR Beta short-read assay for sequencing. One entry per CDR3 protein results from TCRdb running MiXCR on the PCR reads. The table lists some 20,000 distinct CDR3 sequences, around 60% of them singletons, with around 9.3% in the top ten. V dropped 1 base and J dropped 11; count of bases not matched to a gene: 2. Germline V gene sequence: CDR1 SEHNR, CDR2 FQNEAQ (reference sequence). The CDR3 extends over 14 amino acids.

This chain connects TRBV7-9 to TRBJ1-6, with 10 bases aligning to TRBD1. The sample in question was CD4+ T cells from blood, cultured in vitro, obtained after SARS-CoV-2 vaccination. The source of this sequence is a human donor who had recovered from COVID-19. The chain's CDR3 is CASSLGGTGAPLHF. The CDR3 region has the DNA TGTGCCAGCAGCTTAGGGGGGACAGGGGCACCCCTCCACTTT.